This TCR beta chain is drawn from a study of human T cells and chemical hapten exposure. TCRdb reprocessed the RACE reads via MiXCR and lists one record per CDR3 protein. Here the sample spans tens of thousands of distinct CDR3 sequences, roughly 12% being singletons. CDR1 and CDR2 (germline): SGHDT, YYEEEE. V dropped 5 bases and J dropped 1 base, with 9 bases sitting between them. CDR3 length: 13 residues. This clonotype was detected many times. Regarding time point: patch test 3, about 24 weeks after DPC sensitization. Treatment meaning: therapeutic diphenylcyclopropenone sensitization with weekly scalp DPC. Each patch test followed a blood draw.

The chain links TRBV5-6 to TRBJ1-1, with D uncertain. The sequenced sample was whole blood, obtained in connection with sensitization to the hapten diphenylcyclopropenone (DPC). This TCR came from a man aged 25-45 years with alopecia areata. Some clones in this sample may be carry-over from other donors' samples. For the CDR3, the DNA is TGTGCCAGCAGATATACACCGAACACTGAAGCTTTCTTT. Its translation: CASRYTPNTEAFF.